The entry below gives a single T cell receptor (beta chain) sequence along with its context. A multiplex PCR was run with 60 Vbeta primers and 13 Jbeta primers. Data came from immunoSEQ multiplex PCR; TCRdb stores just in-frame clones and leaves some out. The profile shows about 120,000 clones, 74% of them singletons. This entry comes from a study of cytomegalovirus exposure and HLA in healthy donors. Study background: Caucasian-associated ancestry cluster membership applied to around 80% of around 400 genotyped donors.

Germline values: CDR1 KGHSH, CDR2 LQKENI. This CDR3 is 15 amino acids long. With 6 bases clipped from V and 1 base from J, the junction kept 4 bases outside the gene matches. The chain has TRBV18 and TRBJ1-5; 9 nucleotides align to TRBD1. The sequencing sample was made of PBMCs. The TCR sequence derives from a human donor in good health. CDR3 sequence (DNA): TGTGCCAGCTCCGAACAGGGGGCAAGCAATCAGCCCCAGCATTTT. Translated, it gives CASSEQGASNQPQHF. Full variable domain (remainder filled in from reference TRBV18 and TRBJ1-5): NAGVMQNPRHLVRRRGQEARLRCSPMKGHSHVYWYRQLPEEGLKFMVYLQKENIIDESGMPKERFSAEFPKEGPSILRIQQVVRGDSAAYFCASSEQGASNQPQHFGDGTRLSIL.